These T cell receptor beta chains were read from a single sample in a study of blood T cell repertoires in COVID-19. The table came from immunoSEQ multiplex PCR; TCRdb's copy has only in-frame clones and leaves some out. This table holds around 79,000 clones, roughly 80% found once. Source material: peripheral blood. The receptors stem from a woman aged 60-75 years with acute or convalescent COVID-19. Both conserved end residues are trimmed from each CDR3.

j_gene: TRBJ2-3
v_gene: TRBV5-6
CDR3aa: ASSSTDTQY

j_gene: TRBJ2-1
v_gene: TRBV29-1
CDR3aa: SSDSSYNEQF

j_gene: TRBJ1-5
v_gene: TRBV6-5
CDR3aa: ASRPPTLGVEPQH

j_gene: TRBJ2-7
v_gene: TRBV9
CDR3aa: ASSVGPGEGEQY

j_gene: TRBJ1-3
v_gene: TRBV5-1
CDR3aa: ASSSDPGAGNTIY

j_gene: TRBJ1-1
v_gene: TRBV18
CDR3aa: ASSTLGGNTEAF

j_gene: TRBJ2-3
v_gene: TRBV5-1
CDR3aa: ASSLGTGGWTDTQY

j_gene: TRBJ1-1
v_gene: TRBV2
CDR3aa: ASREGGLNTEAF

j_gene: TRBJ2-1
v_gene: TRBV7-6
CDR3aa: ASSLDFSNEQF

j_gene: TRBJ1-1
v_gene: TRBV9
CDR3aa: ASSVDQQVLGGAF

j_gene: TRBJ2-3
v_gene: TRBV7-9
CDR3aa: ASSFRTGGSTDTQY

j_gene: TRBJ1-1
v_gene: TRBV2
CDR3aa: ASRSDMNTEAF

j_gene: TRBJ1-2
v_gene: TRBV7-8
CDR3aa: ASSLQGNGYT

j_gene: TRBJ1-1
v_gene: TRBV5-6
CDR3aa: ASSLGKTGPLRTEAF

j_gene: TRBJ1-2
v_gene: TRBV19
CDR3aa: ASSGTTGGYYGYT

j_gene: TRBJ2-2
v_gene: TRBV9
CDR3aa: ASSVATWTSGNTGELF

j_gene: TRBJ1-1
v_gene: TRBV6-2/TRBV6-3
CDR3aa: ASSPTAGGAGEAF

j_gene: TRBJ1-2
v_gene: TRBV19
CDR3aa: ASSIRAPGQGYGYT

j_gene: TRBJ2-3
v_gene: TRBV19
CDR3aa: ATRLMGGGTDTQY

j_gene: TRBJ2-7
v_gene: TRBV18
CDR3aa: ASSSVDRGLSSYEQY

j_gene: TRBJ2-3
v_gene: TRBV2
CDR3aa: ARRGEGTDTQY

j_gene: TRBJ1-6
v_gene: TRBV5-5
CDR3aa: ASSLGPPSPGSYNSPLH

j_gene: TRBJ1-1
v_gene: TRBV10-2
CDR3aa: ASSESGVGTEAF

j_gene: TRBJ1-1
v_gene: TRBV19
CDR3aa: ASSKTGQPNTEAF

j_gene: TRBJ1-1
v_gene: TRBV5-1
CDR3aa: ASSLDPGFRSNTEAF

j_gene: TRBJ1-5
v_gene: TRBV15
CDR3aa: ATAKGDQPQH

j_gene: TRBJ1-2
v_gene: TRBV6-1
CDR3aa: ASSEFPGVNYGYT

j_gene: TRBJ1-2
v_gene: TRBV3-1/TRBV3-2
CDR3aa: ASSLTLNIGGYT

j_gene: TRBJ2-2
v_gene: TRBV24-1
CDR3aa: ATSDGTVRTGELF

j_gene: TRBJ1-5
v_gene: TRBV5-4
CDR3aa: ASSLDQGPQPQH

j_gene: TRBJ2-7
v_gene: TRBV6-5
CDR3aa: ASSYGQGSHEQY

j_gene: TRBJ2-3
v_gene: TRBV5-1
CDR3aa: ASSLASTSGGTDTQY

j_gene: TRBJ1-5
v_gene: TRBV15
CDR3aa: ATAPGFSNQPQH

j_gene: TRBJ1-6
v_gene: TRBV25-1
CDR3aa: ATKGPYNSPLH

j_gene: TRBJ1-4
v_gene: TRBV4-2
CDR3aa: ASSQGQGATNEKLF

j_gene: TRBJ2-7
v_gene: TRBV19
CDR3aa: ASSGTSGGAAEQY

j_gene: TRBJ1-2
v_gene: TRBV5-6
CDR3aa: ASSFIQGLDYGYT

j_gene: TRBJ1-1
v_gene: TRBV19
CDR3aa: ASSILGQGGAEAF

j_gene: TRBJ1-6
v_gene: TRBV9
CDR3aa: ASSPRTGGNNSPLH

j_gene: TRBJ1-1
v_gene: TRBV3-1/TRBV3-2
CDR3aa: ASSQDRDRVAKNTEAF

j_gene: TRBJ1-2
v_gene: TRBV28
CDR3aa: ASKRDGYT